This TCR beta chain came from a study of T-cell reconstitution after alpha-beta-depleted transplantation in children. A library of TCRbeta sequences, prepared with unique molecular identifiers, was generated. Via MiXCR, TCRdb re-called the PCR reads, giving one row per CDR3 protein. The sample yields approximately 650,000 distinct CDR3 sequences, less than 15% seen once. V was shortened by 2 bases and J by 0 bases, with 8 bases between the two germline ends. CDR3 length: 16 residues. Germline V gene sequence: CDR1 MDHEN, CDR2 SYDVKM. Study-level points and caveats: It was newly produced T cells that mostly accounted for T-cell counts and diversity one year after transplant. Several hundred rapidly expanded clones from non-depleted graft cells reportedly supplied alpha-beta T cells about two months post-transplant. The origin of high day-60 TCRbeta diversity in some patients lay in surviving recipient T cells and thymic progenitors.

About this clonotype itself: The antigen is not known.

Specimen: PBMCs, collected before TCRalphabeta/CD19-depleted stem cell transplant. The TCR originated in a girl aged 2 to 9 with congenital amegakaryocytic thrombocytopenia, due to receive a stem cell transplant. The chain carries TRBV28 and TRBJ2-6, with unresolved D. The CDR3 protein is CASSLIVPSGANVLTF. Here the CDR3 DNA reads TGTGCCAGCAGTTTAATCGTCCCCTCTGGGGCCAACGTCCTGACTTTC.